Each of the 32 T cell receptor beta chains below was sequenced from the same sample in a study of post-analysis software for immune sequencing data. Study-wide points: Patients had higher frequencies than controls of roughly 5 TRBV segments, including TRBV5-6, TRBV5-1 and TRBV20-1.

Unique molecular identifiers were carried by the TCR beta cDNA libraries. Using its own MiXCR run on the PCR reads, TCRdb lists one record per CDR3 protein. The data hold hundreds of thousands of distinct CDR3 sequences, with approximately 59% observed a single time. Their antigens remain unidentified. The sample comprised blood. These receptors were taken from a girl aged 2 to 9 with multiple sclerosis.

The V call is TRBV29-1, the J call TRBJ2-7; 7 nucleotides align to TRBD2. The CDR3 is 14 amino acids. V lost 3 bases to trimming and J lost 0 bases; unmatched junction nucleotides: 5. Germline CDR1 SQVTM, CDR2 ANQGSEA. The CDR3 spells CSVDRAGSSYEQYF. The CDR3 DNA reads TGCAGCGTTGATCGAGCGGGGAGCTCCTACGAGCAGTACTTC.

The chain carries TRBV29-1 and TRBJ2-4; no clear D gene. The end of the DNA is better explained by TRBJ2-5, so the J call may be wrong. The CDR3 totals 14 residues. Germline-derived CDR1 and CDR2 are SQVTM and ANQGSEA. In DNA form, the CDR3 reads TGCGCCCTTAGGGCCGACGGAATCCAAGAGACCCAGTACTTC. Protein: CALRADGIQETQYF.

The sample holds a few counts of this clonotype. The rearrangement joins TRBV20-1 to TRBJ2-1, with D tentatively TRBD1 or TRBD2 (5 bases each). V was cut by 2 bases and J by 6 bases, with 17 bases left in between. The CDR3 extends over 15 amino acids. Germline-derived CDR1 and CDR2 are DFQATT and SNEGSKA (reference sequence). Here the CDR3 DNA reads TGCAGTGCTAGACGTCCGGGACCGGCTATCAATGAGCAGTTCTTC. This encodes CSARRPGPAINEQFF.

CDR3 protein: CASSGSVNNEQFF. In nucleotides, the CDR3 is TGTGCCAGCAGCGGTAGCGTGAACAATGAGCAGTTCTTC. The chain combines TRBV6-4 with TRBJ2-1, with D possibly matching TRBD2 (5 bases). CDR3 length: 13 amino acids. The germline V and J ends were trimmed by 6 bases and 5 bases, with 11 bases remaining between them. The germline V gene encodes CDR1 MRHNA and CDR2 SNTAGT.

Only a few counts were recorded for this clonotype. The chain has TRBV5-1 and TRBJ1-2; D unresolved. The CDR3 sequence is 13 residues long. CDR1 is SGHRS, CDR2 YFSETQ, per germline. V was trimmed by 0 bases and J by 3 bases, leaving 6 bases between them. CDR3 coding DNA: TGCGCCAGCAGCTTGGAACAGTACTATGGCTACACCTTC. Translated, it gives CASSLEQYYGYTF.

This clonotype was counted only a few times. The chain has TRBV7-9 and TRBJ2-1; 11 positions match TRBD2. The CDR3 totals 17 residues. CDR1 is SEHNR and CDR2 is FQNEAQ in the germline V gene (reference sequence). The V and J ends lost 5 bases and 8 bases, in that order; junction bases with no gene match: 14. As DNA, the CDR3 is TGTGCCAGCAGCCTCCGGGGTAGCGGGAGGGCAATCGATGAGCAGTTCTTC. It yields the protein CASSLRGSGRAIDEQFF.

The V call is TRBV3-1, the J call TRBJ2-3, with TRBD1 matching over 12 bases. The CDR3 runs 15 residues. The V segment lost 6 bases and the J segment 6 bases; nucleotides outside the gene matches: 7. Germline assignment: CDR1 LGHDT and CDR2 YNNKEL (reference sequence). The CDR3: CASRPPGQGADTQYF. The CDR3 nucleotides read TGTGCCAGCAGGCCCCCGGGACAGGGGGCGGATACGCAGTATTTT.

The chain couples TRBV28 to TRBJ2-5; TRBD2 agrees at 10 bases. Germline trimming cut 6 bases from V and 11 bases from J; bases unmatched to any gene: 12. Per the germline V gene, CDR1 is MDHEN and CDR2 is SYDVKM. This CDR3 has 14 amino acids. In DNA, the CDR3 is TGTGCCAGCAGGTCTAGCGGGAGTCGGAAAGAGCAGTACTTC. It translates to CASRSSGSRKEQYF.

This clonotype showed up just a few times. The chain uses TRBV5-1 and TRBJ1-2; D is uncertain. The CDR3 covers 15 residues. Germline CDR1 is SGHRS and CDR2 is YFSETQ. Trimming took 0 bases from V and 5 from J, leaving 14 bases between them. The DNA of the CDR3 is TGCGCCAGCAGCTTGGCACCGAATGGTGAATATGGCTACACCTTC. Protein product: CASSLAPNGEYGYTF.

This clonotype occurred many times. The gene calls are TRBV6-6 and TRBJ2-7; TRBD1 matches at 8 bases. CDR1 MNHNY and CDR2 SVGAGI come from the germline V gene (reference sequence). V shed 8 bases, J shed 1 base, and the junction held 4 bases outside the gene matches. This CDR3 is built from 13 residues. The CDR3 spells CASGRGPSYEQYF. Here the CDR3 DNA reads TGTGCCAGCGGCAGGGGGCCATCCTACGAGCAGTACTTC.

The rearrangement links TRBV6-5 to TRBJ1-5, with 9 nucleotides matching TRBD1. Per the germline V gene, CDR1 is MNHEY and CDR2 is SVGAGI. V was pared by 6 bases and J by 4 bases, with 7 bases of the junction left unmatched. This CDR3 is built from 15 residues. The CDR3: CASSSGQGPNQPQHF. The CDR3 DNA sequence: TGTGCCAGCAGCTCGGGACAGGGTCCAAATCAGCCCCAGCATTTT.

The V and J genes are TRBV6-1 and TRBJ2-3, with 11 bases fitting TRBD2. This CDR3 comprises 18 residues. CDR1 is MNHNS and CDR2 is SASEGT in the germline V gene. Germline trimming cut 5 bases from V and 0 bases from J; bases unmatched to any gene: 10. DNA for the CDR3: TGTGCCAGCAGTCTGGGACTAGCGGCCGGGGTTAGCACAGATACGCAGTATTTT. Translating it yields CASSLGLAAGVSTDTQYF.

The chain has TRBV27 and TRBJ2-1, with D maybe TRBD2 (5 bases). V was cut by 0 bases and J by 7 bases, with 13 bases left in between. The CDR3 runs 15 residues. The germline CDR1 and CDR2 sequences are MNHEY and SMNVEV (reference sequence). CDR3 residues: CASSLSGNPLNEQFF. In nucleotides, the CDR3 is TGTGCCAGCAGTTTATCCGGGAACCCCCTGAATGAGCAGTTCTTC.

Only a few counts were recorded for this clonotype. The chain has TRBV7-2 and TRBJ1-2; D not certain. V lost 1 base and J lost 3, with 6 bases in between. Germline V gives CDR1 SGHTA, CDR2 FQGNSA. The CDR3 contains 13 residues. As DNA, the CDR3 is TGTGCCAGCAGCTTAGGGCGCTACTATGGCTACACCTTC. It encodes CASSLGRYYGYTF.

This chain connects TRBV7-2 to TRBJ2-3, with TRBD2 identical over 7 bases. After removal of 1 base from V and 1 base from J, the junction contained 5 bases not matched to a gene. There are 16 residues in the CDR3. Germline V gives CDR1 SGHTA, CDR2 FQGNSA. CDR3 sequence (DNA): TGTGCCAGCAGCTTAGGCGCGGCGGGGGGCACAGATACGCAGTATTTT. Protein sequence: CASSLGAAGGTDTQYF.

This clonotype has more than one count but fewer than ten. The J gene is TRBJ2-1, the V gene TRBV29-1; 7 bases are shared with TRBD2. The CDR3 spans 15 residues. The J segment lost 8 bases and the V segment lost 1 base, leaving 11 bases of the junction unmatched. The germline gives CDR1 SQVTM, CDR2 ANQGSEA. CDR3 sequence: CSVEGGMGGEDEQFF. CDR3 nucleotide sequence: TGCAGCGTTGAAGGAGGGATGGGGGGGGAGGATGAGCAGTTCTTC.

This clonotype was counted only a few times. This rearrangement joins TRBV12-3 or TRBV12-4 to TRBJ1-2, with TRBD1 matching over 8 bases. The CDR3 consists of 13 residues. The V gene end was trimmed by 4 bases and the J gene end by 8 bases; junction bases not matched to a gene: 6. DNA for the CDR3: TGTGCCAGCAGTTGGGGGACAGGCCAAGGCTACACCTTC. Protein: CASSWGTGQGYTF.

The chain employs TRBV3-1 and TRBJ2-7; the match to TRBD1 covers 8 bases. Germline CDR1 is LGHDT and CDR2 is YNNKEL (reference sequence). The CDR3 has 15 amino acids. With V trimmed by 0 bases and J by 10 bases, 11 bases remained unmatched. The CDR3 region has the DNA TGTGCCAGCAGCCAAGAAGAAGGCAGGGGGCGGCCCCAGTACTTC. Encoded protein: CASSQEEGRGRPQYF.

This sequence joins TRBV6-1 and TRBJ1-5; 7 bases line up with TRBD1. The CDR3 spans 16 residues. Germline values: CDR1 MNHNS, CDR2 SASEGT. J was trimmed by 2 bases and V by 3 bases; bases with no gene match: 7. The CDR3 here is CASSDRQGVRNQPQHF. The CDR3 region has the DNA TGTGCCAGCAGTGATAGGCAGGGGGTTCGCAATCAGCCCCAGCATTTT.

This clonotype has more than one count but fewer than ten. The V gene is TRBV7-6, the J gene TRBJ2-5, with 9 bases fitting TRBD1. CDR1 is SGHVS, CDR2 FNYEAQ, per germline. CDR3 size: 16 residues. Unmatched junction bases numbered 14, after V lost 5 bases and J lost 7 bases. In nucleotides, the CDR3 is TGTGCCAGCAGCCGCACAACGGACAGGGGCGATGTGACCCAGTACTTC. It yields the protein CASSRTTDRGDVTQYF.

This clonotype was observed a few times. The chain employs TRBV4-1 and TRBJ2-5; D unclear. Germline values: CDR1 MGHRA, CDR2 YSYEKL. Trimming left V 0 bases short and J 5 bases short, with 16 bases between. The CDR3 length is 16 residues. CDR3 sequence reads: CASSQDPGDRTETQYF. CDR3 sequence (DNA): TGCGCCAGCAGCCAAGATCCAGGAGATCGCACGGAGACCCAGTACTTC.

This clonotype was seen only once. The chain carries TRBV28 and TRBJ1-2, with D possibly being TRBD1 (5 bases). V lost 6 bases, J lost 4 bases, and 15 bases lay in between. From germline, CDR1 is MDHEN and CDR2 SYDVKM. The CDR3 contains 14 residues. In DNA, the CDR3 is TGTGCCAGCAGGTTACTGGGACGGTCCTATGGCTACACCTTC. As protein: CASRLLGRSYGYTF.

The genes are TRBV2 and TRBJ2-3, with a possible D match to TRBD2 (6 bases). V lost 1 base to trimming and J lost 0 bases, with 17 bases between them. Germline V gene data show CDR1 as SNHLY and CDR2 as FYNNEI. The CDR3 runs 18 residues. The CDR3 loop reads CASSEGLSSGPSTDTQYF. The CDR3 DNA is TGTGCCAGCAGTGAAGGTTTGAGTAGCGGCCCTAGCACAGATACGCAGTATTTT. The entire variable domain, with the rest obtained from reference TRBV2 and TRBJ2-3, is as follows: EPEVTQTPSHQVTQMGQEVILRCVPISNHLYFYWYRQILGQKVEFLVSFYNNEISEKSEIFDDQFSVERPDGSNFTLKIRSTKLEDSAMYFCASSEGLSSGPSTDTQYFGPGTRLTVL.

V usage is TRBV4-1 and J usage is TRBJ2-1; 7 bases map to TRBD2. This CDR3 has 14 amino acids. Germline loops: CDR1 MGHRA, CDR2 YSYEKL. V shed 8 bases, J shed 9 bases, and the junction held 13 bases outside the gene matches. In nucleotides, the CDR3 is TGCGCCAGCGGCCCAATACTAGCGTTCGGTGAGCAGTTCTTC. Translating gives CASGPILAFGEQFF.

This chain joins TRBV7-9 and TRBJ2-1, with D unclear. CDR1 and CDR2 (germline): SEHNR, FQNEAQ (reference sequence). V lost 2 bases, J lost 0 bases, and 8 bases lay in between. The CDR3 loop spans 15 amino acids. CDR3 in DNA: TGTGCCAGCAGCTTACGCGAGGTCTCCTACAATGAGCAGTTCTTC. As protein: CASSLREVSYNEQFF.

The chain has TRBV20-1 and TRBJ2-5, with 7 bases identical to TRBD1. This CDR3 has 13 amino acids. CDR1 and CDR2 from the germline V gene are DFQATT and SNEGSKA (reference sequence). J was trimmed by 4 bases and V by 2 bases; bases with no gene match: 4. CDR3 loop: CSARSAGGETQYF. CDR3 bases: TGCAGTGCTAGATCGGCAGGGGGAGAGACCCAGTACTTC.

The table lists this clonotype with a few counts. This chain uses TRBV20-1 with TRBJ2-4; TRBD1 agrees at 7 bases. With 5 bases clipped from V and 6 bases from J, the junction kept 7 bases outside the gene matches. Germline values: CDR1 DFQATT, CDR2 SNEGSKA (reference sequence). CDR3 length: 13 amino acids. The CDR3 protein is CSAHGTALNIQYF. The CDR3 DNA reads TGCAGTGCTCACGGGACAGCCCTAAACATTCAGTACTTC.

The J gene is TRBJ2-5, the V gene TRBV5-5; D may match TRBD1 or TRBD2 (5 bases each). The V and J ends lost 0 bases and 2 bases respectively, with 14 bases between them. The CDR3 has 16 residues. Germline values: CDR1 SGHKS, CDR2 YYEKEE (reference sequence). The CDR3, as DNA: TGTGCCAGCAGCTTGGGGGTGGGGGATGCGCAAGAGACCCAGTACTTC. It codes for CASSLGVGDAQETQYF.

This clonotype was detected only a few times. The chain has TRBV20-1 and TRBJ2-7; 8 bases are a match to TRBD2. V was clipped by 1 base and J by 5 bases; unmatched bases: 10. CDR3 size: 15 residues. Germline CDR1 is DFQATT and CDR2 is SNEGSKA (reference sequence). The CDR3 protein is CSARGVGTRLDEQYF. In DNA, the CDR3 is TGCAGTGCTAGAGGCGTCGGGACTAGACTAGACGAGCAGTACTTC.

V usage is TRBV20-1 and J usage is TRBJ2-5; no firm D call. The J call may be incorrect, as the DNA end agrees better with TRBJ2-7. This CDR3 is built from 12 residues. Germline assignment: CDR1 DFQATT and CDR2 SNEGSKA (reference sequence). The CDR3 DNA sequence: TGCAGTGCTAGAGATTCCGGTTACGAGCAGTACTTC. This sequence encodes CSARDSGYEQYF.

The CDR3 sequence is CASSLGGAFFAFF. DNA for the CDR3: TGTGCCAGCAGCCTGGGGGGGGCTTTTTTTGCTTTCTTT. The chain couples TRBV7-2 to TRBJ1-1, with D possibly TRBD1 on 6 matching bases. Trimming took 5 bases from V and 11 from J, leaving 18 bases between them. This CDR3 comprises 13 residues. Germline V lookup: CDR1 SGHTA, CDR2 FQGNSA.

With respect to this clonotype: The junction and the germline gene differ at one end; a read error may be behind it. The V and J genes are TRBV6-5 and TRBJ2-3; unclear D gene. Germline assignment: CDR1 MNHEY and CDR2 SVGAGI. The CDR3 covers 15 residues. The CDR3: CASSNSAGGTDTQYF. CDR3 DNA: TGTGCCAGCAGTAACTCGGCTGGAGGCACAGATACGCAGTATTTT.